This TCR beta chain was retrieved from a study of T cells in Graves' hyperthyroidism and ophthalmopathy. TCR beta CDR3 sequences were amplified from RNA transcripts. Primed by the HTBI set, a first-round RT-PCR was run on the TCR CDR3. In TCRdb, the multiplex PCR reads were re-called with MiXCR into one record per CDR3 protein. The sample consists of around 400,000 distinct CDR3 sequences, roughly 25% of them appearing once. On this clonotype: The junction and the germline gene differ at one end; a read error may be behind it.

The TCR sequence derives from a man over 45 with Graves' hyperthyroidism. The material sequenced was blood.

Here the CDR3 reads CAGSLDPYWFF. In DNA form, the CDR3 reads TGTGCCGGCAGTTTAGACCCTTACTGGTTCTTC. The chain links TRBV27 to TRBJ2-1; D is uncertain. The CDR3 spans 11 residues. Germline V lookup: CDR1 MNHEY, CDR2 SMNVEV (reference sequence).